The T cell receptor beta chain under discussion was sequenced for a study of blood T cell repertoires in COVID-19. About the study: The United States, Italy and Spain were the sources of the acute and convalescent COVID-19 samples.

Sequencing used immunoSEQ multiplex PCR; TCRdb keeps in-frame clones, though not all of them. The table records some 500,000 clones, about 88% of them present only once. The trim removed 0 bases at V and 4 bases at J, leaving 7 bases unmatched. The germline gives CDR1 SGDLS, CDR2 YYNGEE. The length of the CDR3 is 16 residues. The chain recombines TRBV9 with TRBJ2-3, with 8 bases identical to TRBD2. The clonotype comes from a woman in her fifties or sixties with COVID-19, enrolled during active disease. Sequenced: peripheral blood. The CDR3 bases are TGTGCCAGCAGCGTAGAAGGTAGCGGGGTCTCAGATACGCAGTATTTT. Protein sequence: CASSVEGSGVSDTQYF.